Reported below is one TCR beta chain. The sample is drawn from a study of memory CD4+ T cells and cytomegalovirus serostatus. Whole-study context: Of the healthy Belgian adults, 9 were CMV seropositive and 24 seronegative.

Single viable CD3+CD4+CD8-CD45RO+ cells were sorted as the memory CD4+ T cells. Deletions cut 3 bases from V and 10 bases from J, with 13 bases between. Per germline, CDR1 SGHTA and CDR2 FQGTGA. The CDR3 runs 14 residues. The assay was immunoSEQ multiplex PCR, and TCRdb's table has in-frame clones only and misses some. Of 50,000 or so clones listed, about 80% are singletons. Sample: memory CD4+ T cells from blood. This sequence was found in an adult in good health and CMV-seropositive. This sequence joins TRBV7-3 and TRBJ1-6; weak D call: TRBD1 (5 bases). CDR3 residues: CASSFGAAGSPLHF. For the CDR3, the DNA is TGTGCCAGCAGCTTTGGGGCGGCGGGATCACCCCTCCACTTT. Supplemented by reference TRBV7-3 and TRBJ1-6, the full variable domain reads GAGVSQTPSNKVTEKGKYVELRCDPISGHTALYWYRQSLGQGPEFLIYFQGTGAADDSGLPNDRFFAVRPEGSVSTLKIQRTERGDSAVYLCASSFGAAGSPLHFGNGTRLTVT.